This T cell receptor beta chain was captured by sequencing in a study of radiation and T cells in renal cell carcinoma. TCRdb's table, derived via immunoSEQ multiplex PCR, lists solely in-frame clones and lacks some. The sample includes around 16,000 clones, roughly 50% of them seen just once. CDR3 length: 13 residues. The V end lost 7 bases, the J end lost 3 bases, and 12 bases lay between the germline ends. Germline-derived CDR1 and CDR2 are MNHEY and SMNVEV (reference sequence). The treatment is: 15 Gy SBRT to primary tumor, nephrectomy 4 weeks later. The sample here was tumor tissue, taken from a patient whose treatment included radiotherapy and nephrectomy. This TCR came from a woman aged 55-69 years with renal cell carcinoma. This chain connects TRBV27 to TRBJ1-1, with D unresolved. The CDR3 nucleotides read TGTGCCAGCACCGGATGGGGAGACACTGAAGCTTTCTTT. Its translation: CASTGWGDTEAFF.